This TCR beta chain originates from a study of cytomegalovirus exposure and HLA in healthy donors. Background on the study: From HLA-typed donors, an early data release held tens of millions of unique TCRs. Findings and caveats of the study: For TCR beta chains, V- and J-gene trimming was later linked to a missense DCLRE1C variant.

The donors (healthy individuals) were bone marrow donors. Nominally healthy donors were sampled, though unrecorded immune exposures were likely. The CDR3 spans 15 residues. The germline CDR1 and CDR2 sequences are PRHDT and FYEKMQ (reference sequence). The ends lost 5 bases at V and 5 bases at J; junction bases unmatched: 8. It was with 60 Vbeta and 13 Jbeta primers that the PCR ran. Clones were read by immunoSEQ multiplex PCR, and TCRdb kept only the in-frame ones, dropping some. The sample lists hundreds of thousands of clones, 80% to 85% occurring once. A few counts support this clone. Its antigen is currently unknown.

Specimen: PBMCs. The receptor was isolated from a boy aged 2-9 years in good health and CMV-seronegative. The chain links TRBV13 to TRBJ1-1; TRBD1 matches at 10 bases. The CDR3 sequence: CASSPRDRGGTEAFF. CDR3 DNA: TGTGCCAGCAGCCCCAGGGACAGGGGAGGAACTGAAGCTTTCTTT.